What follows are 20 T cell receptor beta chains derived from one specimen sequenced in a study of radiation and T cells in renal cell carcinoma. Using immunoSEQ multiplex PCR, the repertoire was profiled, and TCRdb retains in-frame clones only, with some absent. The table includes approximately 150,000 clones, 86% detected once. Time point here: blood 4 weeks post-SBRT, at nephrectomy. The treatment here: 15 Gy SBRT to primary tumor, nephrectomy 4 weeks later. The specimen comprised blood, sampled from a patient whose treatment included radiotherapy and nephrectomy. Receptors originate from a woman in her forties or fifties with renal cell carcinoma.

The chain joins TRBV6-5 to TRBJ2-7, with 9 bases fitting TRBD1. V shed 5 bases, J shed 3 bases, and the junction held 5 bases outside the gene matches. The CDR3 runs to 14 residues. CDR1 is MNHEY, CDR2 SVGAGI, per germline. The CDR3: CASSTQTGGYEQYF. CDR3 DNA: TGTGCCAGCAGTACCCAGACAGGGGGCTACGAGCAGTACTTC.

This clone was counted once. The J gene is TRBJ2-7, the V gene TRBV7-2; D is possibly TRBD2 (5 bases). The CDR3 has 17 amino acids. Germline lookup yields CDR1 SGHTA and CDR2 FQGNSA. Deletions cut 1 base from V and 7 bases from J, with 23 bases between. In DNA form, the CDR3 reads TGTGCCAGCAGCTTAGACCCTGAAGCGGTCGCGCGCCGGGAGCAGTACTTC. Its protein product is CASSLDPEAVARREQYF.

The CDR3 sequence is CASSPQTGGYEQFF. CDR3 DNA sequence: TGTGCCAGCTCACCACAAACAGGGGGTTATGAGCAGTTCTTC. This chain uses TRBV18 with TRBJ2-1, with 8 bases identical to TRBD1. The CDR3 length is 14 residues. Germline CDR1 reads KGHSH; CDR2 reads LQKENI. J was trimmed by 8 bases and V by 1 base; bases with no gene match: 4.

The chain employs TRBV6-5 and TRBJ2-1, with no clear D. The CDR3 is 12 amino acids. The ends were cut back, 8 bases at V and 5 bases at J, with 10 bases in the middle. Germline CDR1 and CDR2: MNHEY and SVGAGI. The CDR3 DNA follows: TGTGCCAGCCATATGGCTGACAATGAGCAGTTCTTC. As protein: CASHMADNEQFF.

This chain's CDR3 is CASSRSGTDTQYF. The CDR3 nucleotides read TGCGCCAGCAGCCGATCCGGTACAGATACGCAGTATTTT. This chain uses TRBV4-3 with TRBJ2-3, with D unclear. The germline V gene encodes CDR1 LGHNA and CDR2 YSLEER. V lost 4 bases to trimming and J lost 3 bases, with 8 bases between them. CDR3 size: 13 residues.

V gene TRBV6-6 combines with J gene TRBJ1-2; 8 bases are shared with TRBD1. Germline V lookup: CDR1 MNHNY, CDR2 SVGAGI (reference sequence). With 5 bases clipped from V and 4 bases from J, the junction kept 9 bases outside the gene matches. The CDR3 is made up of 15 amino acids. In DNA, the CDR3 is TGTGCCAGCAGTAATTCAGGGGGCCCGACCTATGGCTACACCTTC. Amino acids: CASSNSGGPTYGYTF.

This chain connects TRBV10-2 to TRBJ2-2; D remains ambiguous. This CDR3 spans 15 amino acids. CDR1 is WSHSY, CDR2 SAAADI, per germline. Trimming stripped 3 bases from V and 2 bases from J, with 10 bases between. Here the CDR3 DNA reads TGCGCCAGCAGTGATCAACGGAAAAACACCGGGGAGCTGTTTTTT. As protein: CASSDQRKNTGELFF.

The rearrangement uses TRBV10-2 and TRBJ2-1; TRBD2 agrees at 7 bases. The V gene's germline CDR1 is WSHSY and CDR2 SAAADI. This CDR3 region has 13 residues. After removal of 8 bases from V and 4 bases from J, the junction contained 5 bases not matched to a gene. For the CDR3, the DNA is TGCGCCAGCGCTAGCGGCCCTTACAATGAGCAGTTCTTC. Residues: CASASGPYNEQFF.

The V call is TRBV27, the J call TRBJ1-6; 9 bases are a match to TRBD1. This CDR3 has 16 residues. J lost 4 bases, V lost 6 bases, and 7 bases had no gene match. Germline-derived CDR1 and CDR2 are MNHEY and SMNVEV (reference sequence). The CDR3 spells CASRVVGTGYNSPLHF. The CDR3 DNA sequence: TGTGCCAGCAGGGTAGTTGGGACAGGGTATAATTCACCCCTCCACTTT.

This chain links TRBV19 with TRBJ2-1; 10 bases fit TRBD2. CDR1 is LNHDA, CDR2 SQIVND, per germline (reference sequence). This CDR3 is 13 amino acids long. The trim removed 9 bases at V and 12 bases at J, leaving 11 bases unmatched. CDR3 bases: TGTGCCAGCGCTCGGGTGCCTAGCGGGGGGCAGTTCTTC. Its protein product is CASARVPSGGQFF.

The rearrangement links TRBV5-4 to TRBJ1-6; D not certain. The CDR3 spans 14 residues. Deletions cut 5 bases from V and 0 bases from J, with 6 bases between. Germline loops: CDR1 SGHNT, CDR2 YYREEE (reference sequence). This CDR3 reads CASSTDSYNSPLHF. CDR3 in DNA: TGTGCCAGCAGTACAGACTCCTATAATTCACCCCTCCACTTT.

The rearrangement links TRBV4-1 to TRBJ2-7; D is tentatively TRBD1 or TRBD2 (6 bases each). Germline CDR1 MGHRA, CDR2 YSYEKL. V lost 0 bases and J 7 bases, leaving 16 bases between the germline ends. There are 15 residues in the CDR3. CDR3 bases: TGCGCCAGCAGCCAAGAACCGGGGGCTCTTGGGGAGCAGTACTTC. As protein: CASSQEPGALGEQYF.

The rearrangement joins TRBV5-1 to TRBJ2-1, with D perhaps being TRBD1 or TRBD2 (5 bases each). This CDR3 is 17 amino acids long. The V end was cut by 4 bases, the J end by 9 bases, with 26 bases between. In germline, CDR1 is SGHRS, CDR2 YFSETQ. The CDR3 reads CASSGGLGGGRVGEQFF. The DNA for the CDR3 is TGCGCCAGCAGCGGGGGTCTCGGTGGAGGTCGCGTTGGTGAGCAGTTCTTC.

CDR3 sequence: CASSHNDGTEAFF. The CDR3 nucleotides read TGTGCCAGCAGCCACAACGACGGCACTGAAGCTTTCTTT. The chain joins TRBV9 to TRBJ1-1; D remains unclear. V dropped 4 bases and J dropped 4 bases, with 11 bases sitting between them. The length of the CDR3 is 13 residues. Germline lookup yields CDR1 SGDLS and CDR2 YYNGEE.

This clone occurred a few times. The V and J genes are TRBV9 and TRBJ1-1, with D possibly being TRBD1 (5 bases). The CDR3 sequence is 15 residues long. Per the germline V gene, CDR1 is SGDLS and CDR2 is YYNGEE. V was shortened by 4 bases and J by 4 bases, with 17 bases between the two germline ends. The DNA of the CDR3 is TGTGCCAGCAGCCCCCGGGGAGGGGTGGGCACTGAAGCTTTCTTT. Encoded protein: CASSPRGGVGTEAFF.

This clone was observed a single time. This chain joins TRBV6-5 and TRBJ1-2, with D possibly TRBD1 on 5 matching bases. Deletions cut 2 bases from V and 5 bases from J, with 12 bases between. Germline V gives CDR1 MNHEY, CDR2 SVGAGI. CDR3 length equals 14 residues. The CDR3 region has the DNA TGTGCCAGCAGTTACAATGTGGGGGGTTATGGCTACACCTTC. It is translated as CASSYNVGGYGYTF.

This chain links TRBV28 with TRBJ2-7, with D tentatively TRBD1 (5 bases). There are 16 residues in the CDR3. V shed 5 bases and J shed 11 bases, with 28 bases lying between them. CDR1 is MDHEN, CDR2 SYDVKM, per germline. The chain's CDR3 is CASSLPKGFGVIRKYF. Here the CDR3 DNA reads TGTGCCAGCAGTCTTCCGAAGGGGTTCGGTGTAATTCGAAAGTACTTC.

This chain connects TRBV7-2 to TRBJ2-7; possible D gene TRBD1, 6 bases. Looked up from germline, CDR1 is SGHTA and CDR2 is FQGNSA. The CDR3 contains 14 residues. V lost 1 base and J lost 3, with 10 bases in between. CDR3 residues: CASSLVVGHYEQYF. CDR3 nucleotides: TGTGCCAGCAGCTTAGTGGTGGGACACTACGAGCAGTACTTC.

The sample holds one count of this clone. This chain joins TRBV6-1 and TRBJ2-2; 10 bases are shared with TRBD2. The junction had 8 bases not matched to a gene; V was cut back by 7 bases and J by 6 bases. Germline-derived CDR1 and CDR2 are MNHNS and SASEGT. This CDR3 is 15 amino acids long. CDR3 coding DNA: TGTGCCAGCATAGACGGGACTAGCGAAGCCGGGGAGCTGTTTTTT. This encodes CASIDGTSEAGELFF.

The chain employs TRBV28 and TRBJ2-7; 7 bases match TRBD1. Per the germline V gene, CDR1 is MDHEN and CDR2 is SYDVKM. The CDR3 totals 14 residues. The V segment lost 5 bases and the J segment 0 bases; nucleotides outside the gene matches: 4. The CDR3 reads CASSDRALSYEQYF. CDR3 nucleotide sequence: TGTGCCAGCAGTGACAGGGCCCTCTCCTACGAGCAGTACTTC.